The 15 T cell receptor beta chains listed next were all sequenced from one sample in a study of T cells after yellow fever vaccination. TCRdb processed the 5' RACE reads anew with MiXCR; each CDR3 protein has one entry. The sample yields under 550,000 distinct CDR3 sequences, less than 25% seen once. The sample consisted of PBMCs, taken more than 20 days after the first yellow fever vaccination. The source of these receptors is a man aged 18 to 30 who received the YFV17D yellow fever vaccine.

The rearrangement joins TRBV19 to TRBJ1-5; maybe TRBD1 (6 bases). Trimming left V 1 base short and J 3 bases short, with 10 bases between. The CDR3 spans 15 residues. Germline lookup yields CDR1 LNHDA and CDR2 SQIVND (reference sequence). In nucleotides, the CDR3 is TGTGCCAGTAGTATAGTTGGACAGACCAATCAGCCCCAGCATTTT. It specifies CASSIVGQTNQPQHF. Full variable domain (rest looked up from reference TRBV19 and TRBJ1-5): DGGITQSPKYLFRKEGQNVTLSCEQNLNHDAMYWYRQDPGQGLRLIYYSQIVNDFQKGDIAEGYSVSREKKESFPLTVTSAQKNPTAFYLCASSIVGQTNQPQHFGDGTRLSIL.

The rearrangement joins TRBV20-1 to TRBJ2-5; TRBD2 matches at 8 bases. The CDR3 consists of 14 residues. Germline CDR1 is DFQATT and CDR2 is SNEGSKA (reference sequence). V lost 5 bases to trimming and J lost 4 bases; unmatched junction nucleotides: 9. The CDR3 region is CSAPRGAGGETQYF. In nucleotides, the CDR3 is TGCAGTGCTCCGCGCGGGGCGGGAGGAGAGACCCAGTACTTC.

This clonotype has more than one count but fewer than ten. V gene TRBV4-3 combines with J gene TRBJ2-7; tentatively, D is TRBD1 or TRBD2 (5 bases each). CDR1 is LGHNA, CDR2 YSLEER, per germline. The CDR3 has 16 residues. V gave up 0 bases and J gave up 0 bases, with 12 bases separating them. The CDR3 loop is CASSQDRWDPSYEQYF. The CDR3 nucleotides read TGCGCCAGCAGCCAAGATCGTTGGGACCCCTCCTACGAGCAGTACTTC.

The chain has TRBV12-3 or TRBV12-4 and TRBJ2-2; D unresolved. The V end lost 5 bases, the J end lost 7 bases, and 11 bases lay between the germline ends. The CDR3 extends over 13 amino acids. In nucleotides, the CDR3 is TGTGCCAGCAGTCCCTTTCGTAGCGGGGAGCTGTTTTTT. It is translated as CASSPFRSGELFF.

The V call is TRBV7-3, the J call TRBJ1-1, with D uncertain. The germline V gene encodes CDR1 SGHTA and CDR2 FQGTGA. V was shortened by 2 bases and J by 8 bases, with 24 bases between the two germline ends. CDR3 length: 17 residues. The CDR3: CASSLYGLGSPNSEAFF. In nucleotides, the CDR3 is TGTGCCAGCAGCTTATATGGTCTGGGCAGCCCGAACTCGGAAGCTTTCTTT.

This clonotype has just a few counts. A read error may account for a junction end that differs from germline. This chain uses TRBV7-7 with TRBJ2-1; the D is unclear. The CDR3 runs to 15 residues. The V gene's germline CDR1 is SSHAT and CDR2 FNYEAQ (reference sequence). For the CDR3, the DNA is TGTGCTAGCAGCTCGGTCCCGGCCACCTACAATGAGCAGTTCTTC. Its protein is CASSSVPATYNEQFF. The whole variable domain, remainder taken from reference TRBV7-7 and TRBJ2-1, is GAGVSQSPRYKVTKRGQDVTLRCDPISSHATLYWYQQALGQGPEFLTYFNYEAQPDKSGLPSDRFSAERPEGSISTLTIQRTEQRDSAMYRCASSSVPATYNEQFFGPGTRLTVL.

This clonotype was seen a handful of times. The CDR3 bases are TGTGCCAGCAGTTATGGGGACAGGGTTAACTATGGCTACACCTTC. It is translated as CASSYGDRVNYGYTF. J is TRBJ1-2 and V is TRBV6-5, with TRBD1 matching 9 bases. J was trimmed by 1 base and V by 3 bases; bases with no gene match: 3. The length of the CDR3 is 15 residues. In germline, CDR1 is MNHEY, CDR2 SVGAGI.

In DNA form, the CDR3 reads TGTGCCGGAGAAGGGGCGGAGAAGACCCAGTACTTC. Protein sequence: CAGEGAEKTQYF. This chain links TRBV18 with TRBJ2-5, with TRBD1 as a possible D gene (5 bases). V lost 11 bases, J lost 6 bases, and 16 bases lay in between. Germline V CDR1 and CDR2: KGHSH, LQKENI. CDR3 length: 12 residues.

Many counts were recorded for this clonotype. The genes are TRBV27 and TRBJ1-1; 7 bases match TRBD1. The junction had 2 bases not matched to a gene; V was cut back by 6 bases and J by 4 bases. The CDR3 is 12 residues long. Germline CDR1 and CDR2: MNHEY and SMNVEV (reference sequence). The CDR3: CASSSGGTEAFF. In DNA form, the CDR3 reads TGTGCCAGCAGCTCAGGGGGCACTGAAGCTTTCTTT.

This clonotype was found many times. The rearrangement links TRBV5-1 to TRBJ2-3; 14 bases align to TRBD2. The CDR3 has 17 amino acids. Germline lookup yields CDR1 SGHRS and CDR2 YFSETQ. The junction had 4 bases not matched to a gene; V was cut back by 0 bases and J by 4 bases. The CDR3 nucleotides are TGCGCCAGCAGCTTGGAGGGGACTAGCGGGGGCGCAGATACGCAGTATTTT. Encoded protein: CASSLEGTSGGADTQYF.

There are a few counts of this clonotype. The rearrangement links TRBV10-3 to TRBJ2-1, with TRBD2 matching over 10 bases. This CDR3 is 16 amino acids long. V lost 4 bases to trimming and J lost 1 base; unmatched junction nucleotides: 4. Per germline, CDR1 ENHRY and CDR2 SYGVKD. The DNA of the CDR3 is TGTGCCATCAGTGGAACTAGCGGGGCTTCCTACAATGAGCAGTTCTTC. This encodes CAISGTSGASYNEQFF.

This clonotype came up a few times. The genes are TRBV4-1 and TRBJ2-1; 8 positions agree with TRBD2. Per the germline V gene, CDR1 is MGHRA and CDR2 is YSYEKL. V lost 1 base to trimming and J lost 0 bases; unmatched junction nucleotides: 8. The CDR3 consists of 18 residues. The CDR3 is CASSQVAGRKSSYNEQFF. DNA for the CDR3: TGCGCCAGCAGCCAAGTAGCGGGGCGGAAAAGCTCCTACAATGAGCAGTTCTTC.

This clonotype was seen a few times. J is TRBJ2-7 and V is TRBV12-3 or TRBV12-4; D remains unclear. This CDR3 is built from 16 residues. The V end was cut by 3 bases, the J end by 6 bases, with 21 bases between. The CDR3 region is CASSLDPPELNFEQYF. The CDR3 DNA reads TGTGCCAGCAGTTTGGACCCACCAGAGTTGAACTTCGAGCAGTACTTC.

The table lists this clonotype with a few counts. V is TRBV9 and J is TRBJ2-1; no reliable D call. The V gene's germline CDR1 is SGDLS and CDR2 YYNGEE. V dropped 0 bases and J dropped 3 bases, with 4 bases sitting between them. The CDR3 is 13 residues long. The CDR3 sequence: CASSVDGYNEQFF. CDR3 DNA: TGTGCCAGCAGCGTAGACGGCTACAATGAGCAGTTCTTC. Complete variable domain (other parts from reference TRBV9 and TRBJ2-1): DSGVTQTPKHLITATGQRVTLRCSPRSGDLSVYWYQQSLDQGLQFLIQYYNGEERAKGNILERFSAQQFPDLHSELNLSSLELGDSALYFCASSVDGYNEQFFGPGTRLTVL.

A few counts support this clonotype. The rearrangement uses TRBV6-5 and TRBJ1-1, with a possible D match to TRBD1 (6 bases). This CDR3 has 12 residues. The germline V gene has CDR1 MNHEY and CDR2 SVGAGI. V lost 0 bases to trimming and J lost 10 bases, with 9 bases between them. Here the CDR3 DNA reads TGTGCCAGCAGTTACTCCGGACAGTCAGCTTTCTTT. Translating it yields CASSYSGQSAFF.